The 8 T cell receptor beta chains reported below all come from one sample, sequenced in a study of shared clonotypes between healthy human individuals. Clones were sequenced by immunoSEQ multiplex PCR, and TCRdb holds only the in-frame ones, with some missing. The sample shows about a million clones, 77% of them seen only once. The sequenced sample consisted of memory CD4+ T cells from PBMCs. Subset here: CD45RA-negative fraction. The receptors come from a man between 18 and 35 years old in good health. Some clones in this sample may be carry-over from other donors' samples.

The CDR3 region is CASSLALQGSGANVLTF. The CDR3 coding sequence is TGTGCCAGCAGCTTAGCCCTCCAGGGCTCTGGGGCCAACGTCCTGACTTTC. The rearrangement links TRBV7-9 to TRBJ2-6, with D possibly TRBD1 on 5 matching bases. V was trimmed by 0 bases and J by 0 bases, leaving 9 bases between them. The CDR3 has 17 residues. CDR1 and CDR2 (germline): SEHNR, FQNEAQ (reference sequence).

This clone was counted between two and nine times. This sequence joins TRBV27 and TRBJ2-1, with TRBD1 identical over 7 bases. Germline values: CDR1 MNHEY, CDR2 SMNVEV (reference sequence). The junction had 8 bases not matched to a gene; V was cut back by 5 bases and J by 7 bases. The CDR3 is 14 residues long. Here the CDR3 DNA reads TGTGCCAGCAGTCCCGGGACAGTGGCTAATGAGCAGTTCTTC. Translating it yields CASSPGTVANEQFF.

The CDR3 DNA sequence: TGTGCCAGCAGCTTGGAGACGGGGTCACCCCTCCACTTT. Amino acids: CASSLETGSPLHF. This sequence joins TRBV5-4 and TRBJ1-6; D unresolved. The V and J ends lost 0 bases and 10 bases respectively, with 8 bases between them. Looked up from germline, CDR1 is SGHNT and CDR2 is YYREEE (reference sequence). This CDR3 spans 13 amino acids.

The DNA for the CDR3 is TGTGCCAGCAGCTTTACCGGCGGGGGACCGGGCAATGAGCAGTTCTTC. Amino acids: CASSFTGGGPGNEQFF. The chain has TRBV11-1 and TRBJ2-1; 7 positions match TRBD2. The CDR3 loop spans 16 amino acids. The ends lost 3 bases at V and 6 bases at J; junction bases unmatched: 11. CDR1 and CDR2 (germline): SGHAT, FQDESV (reference sequence).

The CDR3 region has the DNA TGTGCCAGCAGTCTTATCCCGGGACTAGCGGGGTACAATGAGCAGTTCTTC. Translating it yields CASSLIPGLAGYNEQFF. This chain connects TRBV27 to TRBJ2-1; 13 nucleotides match TRBD2. V lost 5 bases to trimming and J lost 4 bases; unmatched junction nucleotides: 8. CDR3 size: 17 residues. Germline CDR1 is MNHEY and CDR2 is SMNVEV (reference sequence).

The chain is built from TRBV18 and TRBJ1-2; D is possibly TRBD1 (5 bases). There are 15 residues in the CDR3. Trimming took 2 bases from V and 0 from J, leaving 10 bases between them. Germline loops: CDR1 KGHSH, CDR2 LQKENI. This CDR3 is CASSPGAGPNYGYTF. The CDR3 DNA follows: TGTGCCAGCTCACCAGGGGCAGGTCCTAACTATGGCTACACCTTC.

The chain is built from TRBV29-1 and TRBJ1-5; D gene uncertain. Germline CDR1 is SQVTM and CDR2 is ANQGSEA. The V end was cut by 3 bases, the J end by 0 bases, with 9 bases between. The CDR3 runs to 14 residues. The CDR3 here is CSVEVPYSNQPQHF. The DNA of the CDR3 is TGCAGCGTTGAGGTACCTTATAGCAATCAGCCCCAGCATTTT.

The chain couples TRBV5-1 to TRBJ2-7; D not resolved. Germline lookup yields CDR1 SGHRS and CDR2 YFSETQ. The CDR3 is 14 amino acids. Trimming removed 0 bases from V and 4 bases from J, with 11 bases in between. The CDR3 spells CASSLGAPEYEQYF. The CDR3 bases are TGCGCCAGCAGCTTGGGGGCCCCTGAGTACGAGCAGTACTTC. The full variable domain, completed using reference TRBV5-1 and TRBJ2-7, is KAGVTQTPRYLIKTRGQQVTLSCSPISGHRSVSWYQQTPGQGLQFLFEYFSETQRNKGNFPGRFSGRQFSNSRSEMNVSTLELGDSALYLCASSLGAPEYEQYFGPGTRLTVT.